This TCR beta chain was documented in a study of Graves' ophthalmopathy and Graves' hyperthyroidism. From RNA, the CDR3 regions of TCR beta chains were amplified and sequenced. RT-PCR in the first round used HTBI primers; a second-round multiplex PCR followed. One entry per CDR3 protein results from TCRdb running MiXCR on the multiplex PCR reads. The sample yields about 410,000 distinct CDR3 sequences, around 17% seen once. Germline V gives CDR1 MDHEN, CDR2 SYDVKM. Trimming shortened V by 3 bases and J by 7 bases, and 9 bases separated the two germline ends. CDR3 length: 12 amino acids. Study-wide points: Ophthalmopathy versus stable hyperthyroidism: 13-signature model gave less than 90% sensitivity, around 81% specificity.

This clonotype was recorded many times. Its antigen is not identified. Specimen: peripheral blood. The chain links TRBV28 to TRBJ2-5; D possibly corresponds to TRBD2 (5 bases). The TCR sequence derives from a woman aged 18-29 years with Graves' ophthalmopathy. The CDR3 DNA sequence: TGTGCCAGCAGTTTCCTAGCAGGGACCCAGTACTTC. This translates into CASSFLAGTQYF.